The rows below give T cell receptor beta chains drawn from one sample of a study of shared clonotypes between healthy human individuals. TCRdb keeps only in-frame clones here, not all; method: immunoSEQ multiplex PCR. Among about 2 million clones listed, about 95% were seen once. Sequencing input: naive CD8+ T cells sorted from blood. The receptors shown here come from a man aged 18 to 29 in good health. CDR3s include the opening cysteine and the closing phenylalanine or tryptophan. A D gene is named only where the DNA matches it firmly. Where a row states a size, it is once, few, many or the class of an expanded clone; other rows omit it.

clone size: once; D gene: TRBD1; CDR3 length: 11; J gene: TRBJ2-4; V gene: TRBV6-5; CDR3 protein: CASSQGDIQYF; CDR3 DNA: TGTGCCAGCAGCCAGGGGGACATTCAGTACTTC
clone size: -; D gene: TRBD2; CDR3 length: 17; J gene: TRBJ2-5; V gene: TRBV5-1; CDR3 protein: CASSLGLAGVGWETQYF; CDR3 DNA: TGCGCCAGCAGCTTGGGACTAGCGGGGGTCGGATGGGAGACCCAGTACTTC
clone size: -; D gene: TRBD1; CDR3 length: 15; J gene: TRBJ1-1; V gene: TRBV27; CDR3 protein: CASSSGQGALAEAFF; CDR3 DNA: TGTGCCAGCAGTTCAGGACAGGGGGCTTTGGCTGAAGCTTTCTTT
clone size: -; D gene: TRBD2; CDR3 length: 16; J gene: TRBJ2-5; V gene: TRBV14; CDR3 protein: CASSLNTGLAVETQYF; CDR3 DNA: TGTGCCAGCAGCCTAAATACGGGACTAGCGGTAGAGACCCAGTACTTC
clone size: -; D gene: -; CDR3 length: 16; J gene: TRBJ2-1; V gene: TRBV4-1; CDR3 protein: CASSQDLRPYYNEQFF; CDR3 DNA: TGCGCCAGCAGCCAAGATCTAAGACCCTACTACAATGAGCAGTTCTTC
clone size: -; D gene: -; CDR3 length: 13; J gene: TRBJ1-2; V gene: TRBV28; CDR3 protein: CASRTTENYGYTF; CDR3 DNA: TGTGCCAGCAGAACAACAGAAAACTATGGCTACACCTTC
clone size: -; D gene: -; CDR3 length: 14; J gene: TRBJ2-7; V gene: TRBV6-5; CDR3 protein: CASSVGRAGYEQYF; CDR3 DNA: TGTGCCAGCAGTGTGGGCAGGGCCGGCTACGAGCAGTACTTC
clone size: -; D gene: -; CDR3 length: 13; J gene: TRBJ1-5; V gene: TRBV5-4; CDR3 protein: CASSFQDNQPQHF; CDR3 DNA: TGTGCCAGCAGCTTTCAGGACAATCAGCCCCAGCATTTT
clone size: -; D gene: TRBD1; CDR3 length: 14; J gene: TRBJ2-7; V gene: TRBV7-9; CDR3 protein: CASSPGDRSYEQYF; CDR3 DNA: TGTGCCAGCAGCCCCGGGGACAGATCCTACGAGCAGTACTTC
clone size: -; D gene: TRBD1; CDR3 length: 17; J gene: TRBJ1-2; V gene: TRBV27; CDR3 protein: CASSLGTGVFDNYGYTF; CDR3 DNA: TGTGCCAGCAGTCTAGGGACAGGGGTTTTTGATAACTATGGCTACACCTTC
clone size: -; D gene: TRBD2; CDR3 length: 17; J gene: TRBJ2-1; V gene: TRBV10-1; CDR3 protein: CASSEFRSSGRDNEQFF; CDR3 DNA: TGCGCCAGCAGTGAGTTCCGGAGTAGCGGGAGGGACAATGAGCAGTTCTTC
clone size: -; D gene: -; CDR3 length: 16; J gene: TRBJ2-1; V gene: TRBV7-9; CDR3 protein: CASSAGTGDWGNEQFF; CDR3 DNA: TGTGCCAGCAGCGCCGGGACTGGAGATTGGGGGAATGAGCAGTTCTTC
clone size: -; D gene: TRBD1; CDR3 length: 16; J gene: TRBJ2-5; V gene: TRBV7-2; CDR3 protein: CASSTYGQGVGETQYF; CDR3 DNA: TGTGCCAGCAGCACATACGGGCAGGGGGTTGGAGAGACCCAGTACTTC
clone size: -; D gene: TRBD1; CDR3 length: 15; J gene: TRBJ2-5; V gene: TRBV2; CDR3 protein: CASRRGQGPQETQYF; CDR3 DNA: TGTGCCAGCAGACGGGGACAGGGGCCCCAAGAGACCCAGTACTTC
clone size: -; D gene: TRBD2; CDR3 length: 14; J gene: TRBJ2-1; V gene: TRBV4-2; CDR3 protein: CASRGIAGVNEQFF; CDR3 DNA: TGTGCCAGCAGGGGAATAGCGGGAGTCAATGAGCAGTTCTTC
clone size: -; D gene: -; CDR3 length: 15; J gene: TRBJ2-2; V gene: TRBV4-3; CDR3 protein: CASSQDSPNTGELFF; CDR3 DNA: TGCGCCAGCAGCCAAGATAGCCCGAACACCGGGGAGCTGTTTTTT
clone size: once; D gene: -; CDR3 length: 16; J gene: TRBJ2-3; V gene: TRBV4-1; CDR3 protein: CASSQGNFGGIDTQYF; CDR3 DNA: TGCGCCAGCAGCCAAGGGAATTTCGGGGGCATAGATACGCAGTATTTT
clone size: once; D gene: -; CDR3 length: 15; J gene: TRBJ1-5; V gene: TRBV6-6; CDR3 protein: CASSPEGTSNQPQHF; CDR3 DNA: TGTGCCAGCAGTCCGGAAGGGACCAGCAATCAGCCCCAGCATTTT
clone size: -; D gene: -; CDR3 length: 13; J gene: TRBJ1-1; V gene: TRBV4-3; CDR3 protein: CASSQVRDTEAFF; CDR3 DNA: TGCGCCAGCAGCCAAGTCAGGGACACTGAAGCTTTCTTT
clone size: -; D gene: TRBD1; CDR3 length: 14; J gene: TRBJ1-5; V gene: TRBV2; CDR3 protein: CATRTGAINQPQHF; CDR3 DNA: TGTGCCACCCGGACAGGGGCTATCAATCAGCCCCAGCATTTT
clone size: once; D gene: TRBD2; CDR3 length: 14; J gene: TRBJ2-7; V gene: TRBV25-1; CDR3 protein: CASREPGGAHEQYF; CDR3 DNA: TGTGCCAGCAGGGAACCCGGGGGGGCCCACGAGCAGTACTTC
clone size: -; D gene: TRBD2; CDR3 length: 16; J gene: TRBJ2-2; V gene: TRBV27; CDR3 protein: CASSLPSGGAGGELFF; CDR3 DNA: TGTGCCAGCAGTTTACCTAGCGGGGGGGCCGGCGGGGAGCTGTTTTTT
clone size: -; D gene: -; CDR3 length: 15; J gene: TRBJ2-5; V gene: TRBV28; CDR3 protein: CASSTNPPEQETQYF; CDR3 DNA: TGTGCCAGCAGTACCAACCCTCCGGAACAAGAGACCCAGTACTTC
clone size: -; D gene: -; CDR3 length: 15; J gene: TRBJ1-1; V gene: TRBV4-3; CDR3 protein: CASSQVGVGVTEAFF; CDR3 DNA: TGCGCCAGCAGCCAAGTTGGGGTGGGGGTCACTGAAGCTTTCTTT
clone size: -; D gene: TRBD2; CDR3 length: 15; J gene: TRBJ2-7; V gene: TRBV29-1; CDR3 protein: CSVEVAGRITYEQYF; CDR3 DNA: TGCAGCGTTGAAGTAGCGGGACGGATCACCTACGAGCAGTACTTC
clone size: -; D gene: -; CDR3 length: 12; J gene: TRBJ1-1; V gene: TRBV4-1; CDR3 protein: CASSQVGGEAFF; CDR3 DNA: TGCGCCAGCAGCCAAGTTGGGGGGGAAGCTTTCTTT
clone size: -; D gene: -; CDR3 length: 16; J gene: TRBJ1-3; V gene: TRBV9; CDR3 protein: CASSPRWQGSGNTIYF; CDR3 DNA: TGTGCCAGCAGCCCCCGGTGGCAGGGCTCTGGAAACACCATATATTTT
clone size: once; D gene: -; CDR3 length: 14; J gene: TRBJ2-7; V gene: TRBV2; CDR3 protein: CASRGVGEAYEQYF; CDR3 DNA: TGTGCCAGCAGGGGCGTGGGGGAAGCCTACGAGCAGTACTTC
clone size: -; D gene: -; CDR3 length: 15; J gene: TRBJ2-5; V gene: TRBV5-8; CDR3 protein: CASTPGQGSEETQYF; CDR3 DNA: TGTGCCAGCACCCCCGGCCAGGGGTCGGAAGAGACCCAGTACTTC
clone size: many; D gene: -; CDR3 length: 14; J gene: TRBJ2-5; V gene: TRBV27; CDR3 protein: CASSLGGGGETQYF; CDR3 DNA: TGTGCCAGCAGTTTAGGCGGAGGCGGGGAGACCCAGTACTTC
clone size: once; D gene: -; CDR3 length: 13; J gene: TRBJ2-2; V gene: TRBV27; CDR3 protein: CASSFGGTGELFF; CDR3 DNA: TGTGCCAGCAGTTTTGGGGGAACCGGGGAGCTGTTTTTT
clone size: -; D gene: -; CDR3 length: 14; J gene: TRBJ2-7; V gene: TRBV7-9; CDR3 protein: CASSGEGGDYEQYF; CDR3 DNA: TGTGCCAGCAGCGGGGAGGGGGGCGATTACGAGCAGTACTTC
clone size: -; D gene: -; CDR3 length: 16; J gene: TRBJ1-6; V gene: TRBV7-2; CDR3 protein: CASALGGGISDSPLHF; CDR3 DNA: TGTGCCAGCGCTCTTGGGGGGGGGATTTCTGATTCACCCCTCCACTTT
clone size: -; D gene: -; CDR3 length: 15; J gene: TRBJ2-2; V gene: TRBV7-9; CDR3 protein: CASTLGGPRTGELFF; CDR3 DNA: TGTGCCAGCACCCTGGGGGGCCCTCGCACCGGGGAGCTGTTTTTT
clone size: -; D gene: -; CDR3 length: 15; J gene: TRBJ2-2; V gene: TRBV9; CDR3 protein: CASSGGYSPTGELFF; CDR3 DNA: TGTGCCAGCAGCGGCGGTTACAGCCCTACCGGGGAGCTGTTTTTT
clone size: -; D gene: -; CDR3 length: 13; J gene: TRBJ1-2; V gene: TRBV27; CDR3 protein: CASSLYWDYGYTF; CDR3 DNA: TGTGCCAGCAGTTTATACTGGGACTATGGCTACACCTTC
clone size: once; D gene: -; CDR3 length: 14; J gene: TRBJ1-2; V gene: TRBV6-7; CDR3 protein: CASSFPGGLDGYTF; CDR3 DNA: TGTGCCAGCAGTTTCCCGGGGGGCTTAGATGGCTACACCTTC
clone size: -; D gene: -; CDR3 length: 15; J gene: TRBJ1-3; V gene: TRBV28; CDR3 protein: CASRDYVSSGNTIYF; CDR3 DNA: TGTGCCAGCAGGGATTATGTAAGCTCTGGAAACACCATATATTTT
clone size: -; D gene: TRBD1; CDR3 length: 15; J gene: TRBJ2-7; V gene: TRBV6-5; CDR3 protein: CASSYSGQGTYEQYF; CDR3 DNA: TGTGCCAGCAGTTACTCCGGACAGGGTACCTACGAGCAGTACTTC
clone size: -; D gene: -; CDR3 length: 14; J gene: TRBJ2-2; V gene: TRBV6-5; CDR3 protein: CASSYGGATGELFF; CDR3 DNA: TGTGCCAGCAGTTACGGGGGAGCGACCGGGGAGCTGTTTTTT
clone size: once; D gene: -; CDR3 length: 14; J gene: TRBJ2-7; V gene: TRBV5-5; CDR3 protein: CASSSLDRTYEQYF; CDR3 DNA: TGTGCCAGCAGCTCACTAGATCGTACCTACGAGCAGTACTTC
clone size: -; D gene: TRBD1; CDR3 length: 18; J gene: TRBJ2-7; V gene: TRBV10-2; CDR3 protein: CASSESGGQGWRSYEQYF; CDR3 DNA: TGCGCCAGCAGTGAGTCGGGGGGACAGGGGTGGCGATCCTACGAGCAGTACTTC
clone size: -; D gene: -; CDR3 length: 16; J gene: TRBJ2-7; V gene: TRBV28; CDR3 protein: CASSRLGAGERNEQYF; CDR3 DNA: TGTGCCAGCAGTCGCCTGGGGGCGGGGGAGAGGAATGAGCAGTACTTC
clone size: -; D gene: -; CDR3 length: 14; J gene: TRBJ2-5; V gene: TRBV9; CDR3 protein: CASSPRGGEETQYF; CDR3 DNA: TGTGCCAGCAGCCCTCGGGGCGGAGAGGAGACCCAGTACTTC
clone size: -; D gene: TRBD2; CDR3 length: 16; J gene: TRBJ2-1; V gene: TRBV28; CDR3 protein: CASSSLAGGTLNEQFF; CDR3 DNA: TGTGCCAGCAGTTCCCTCGCGGGGGGAACTCTTAATGAGCAGTTCTTC
clone size: -; D gene: -; CDR3 length: 14; J gene: TRBJ2-7; V gene: TRBV5-1; CDR3 protein: CASSAPANSYEQYF; CDR3 DNA: TGCGCCAGCAGCGCGCCAGCCAATTCCTACGAGCAGTACTTC
clone size: -; D gene: -; CDR3 length: 16; J gene: TRBJ1-1; V gene: TRBV25-1; CDR3 protein: CASSDRQSEKGGEAFF; CDR3 DNA: TGTGCCAGCAGTGACCGTCAAAGTGAGAAGGGTGGTGAGGCTTTCTTT
clone size: -; D gene: TRBD2; CDR3 length: 14; J gene: TRBJ2-5; V gene: TRBV30; CDR3 protein: CACEGWRERETQYF; CDR3 DNA: TGTGCCTGCGAGGGGTGGCGGGAGCGAGAGACCCAGTACTTC
clone size: -; D gene: -; CDR3 length: 13; J gene: TRBJ2-7; V gene: TRBV9; CDR3 protein: CASSRTDSYEQYF; CDR3 DNA: TGTGCCAGCAGCCGGACAGATTCCTACGAGCAGTACTTC
clone size: -; D gene: TRBD1; CDR3 length: 15; J gene: TRBJ2-6; V gene: TRBV25-1; CDR3 protein: CASRETGSGANVLTF; CDR3 DNA: TGTGCCAGCAGGGAGACAGGGTCCGGGGCCAACGTCCTGACTTTC
clone size: -; D gene: TRBD2; CDR3 length: 17; J gene: TRBJ2-1; V gene: TRBV14; CDR3 protein: CASSQDFGTSGNVEQFF; CDR3 DNA: TGTGCCAGCAGCCAAGATTTTGGGACTAGCGGGAATGTTGAGCAGTTCTTC
clone size: -; D gene: -; CDR3 length: 15; J gene: TRBJ2-7; V gene: TRBV6-1; CDR3 protein: CASLTGRGWSYEQYF; CDR3 DNA: TGTGCCAGCCTCACAGGGAGAGGTTGGTCCTACGAGCAGTACTTC
clone size: -; D gene: -; CDR3 length: 15; J gene: TRBJ1-4; V gene: TRBV14; CDR3 protein: CASSQAGGTNEKLFF; CDR3 DNA: TGTGCCAGCAGCCAAGCGGGGGGTACTAATGAAAAACTGTTTTTT
clone size: -; D gene: TRBD2; CDR3 length: 16; J gene: TRBJ2-3; V gene: TRBV6-1; CDR3 protein: CASSEWRGGDTDTQYF; CDR3 DNA: TGTGCCAGCAGTGAATGGCGCGGGGGAGACACAGATACGCAGTATTTT
clone size: -; D gene: -; CDR3 length: 12; J gene: TRBJ2-5; V gene: TRBV10-3; CDR3 protein: CAIKDYQETQYF; CDR3 DNA: TGTGCCATCAAGGACTACCAAGAGACCCAGTACTTC